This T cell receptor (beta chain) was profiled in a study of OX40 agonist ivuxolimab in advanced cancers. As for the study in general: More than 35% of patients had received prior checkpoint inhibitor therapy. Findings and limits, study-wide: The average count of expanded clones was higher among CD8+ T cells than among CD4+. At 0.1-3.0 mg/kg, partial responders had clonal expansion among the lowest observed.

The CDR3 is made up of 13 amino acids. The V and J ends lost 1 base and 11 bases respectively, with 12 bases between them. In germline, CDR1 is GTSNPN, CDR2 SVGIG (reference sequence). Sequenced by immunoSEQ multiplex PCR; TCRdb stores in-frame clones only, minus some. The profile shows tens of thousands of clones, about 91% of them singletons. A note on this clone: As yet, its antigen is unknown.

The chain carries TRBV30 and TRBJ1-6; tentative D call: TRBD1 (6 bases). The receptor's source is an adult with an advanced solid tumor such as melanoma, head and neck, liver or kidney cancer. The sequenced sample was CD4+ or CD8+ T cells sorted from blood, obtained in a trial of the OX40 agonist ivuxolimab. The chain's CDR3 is CAWSAKGTTPLHF. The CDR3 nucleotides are TGTGCCTGGAGTGCGAAGGGGACAACACCCCTCCACTTT.